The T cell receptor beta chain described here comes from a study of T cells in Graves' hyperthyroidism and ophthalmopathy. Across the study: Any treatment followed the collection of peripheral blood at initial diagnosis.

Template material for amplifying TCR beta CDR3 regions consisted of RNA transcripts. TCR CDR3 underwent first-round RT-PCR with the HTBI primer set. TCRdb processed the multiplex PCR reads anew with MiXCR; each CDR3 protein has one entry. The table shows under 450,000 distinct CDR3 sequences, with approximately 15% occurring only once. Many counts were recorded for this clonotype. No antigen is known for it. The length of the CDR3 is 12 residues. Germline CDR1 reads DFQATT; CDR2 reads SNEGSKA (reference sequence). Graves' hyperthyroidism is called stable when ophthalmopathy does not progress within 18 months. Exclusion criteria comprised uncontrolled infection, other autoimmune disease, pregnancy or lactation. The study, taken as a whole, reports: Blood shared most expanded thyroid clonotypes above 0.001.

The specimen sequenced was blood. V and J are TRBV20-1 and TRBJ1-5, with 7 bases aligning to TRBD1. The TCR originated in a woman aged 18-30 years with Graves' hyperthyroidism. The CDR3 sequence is CSHGQAGQPQHF. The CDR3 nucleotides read TGCAGCCACGGACAGGCCGGACAGCCCCAGCATTTT.